This TCR beta chain was recorded in a study of shared clonotypes between healthy human individuals (dated by TCRdb to the early 2020s). Regarding the study in general: Three men and two women, aged 18 to 49 years, made up the cohort. Libraries were prepared and TCR repertoires were sequenced by different laboratories using diverse techniques, in order to increase sequencing depth and limit assay-specific biases. To estimate repertoire size and how much clonotypes are shared between individuals, the study performed deep sequencing of blood TCR repertoires from roughly five healthy adults. For each donor, CD4 naive and CD4 memory were each run on three plates, CD8 naive on two plates, and CD8 memory on one plate. Between about 0.94 and 8.9 billion PBMCs per donor were obtained by leukapheresis. What the research found in general, with its limitations: Sampling was limited to blood, and TCR repertoires in tissue likely differ from TCR repertoires in blood. The small number of donors limited the genetic and exposure-history diversity represented. Across a handful of donors, roughly 5% of naive CD4, approximately 3.5% of naive CD8, 2.3% of memory CD4, and about 0.44% of memory CD8 clonotypes were shared. Compared with non-shared clonotypes, clonotypes shared by all four sorted-subset donors had higher generation probabilities. Incomplete sequencing was indicated by rarefaction of sorted-subset datasets, despite the large sequencing depth. Pairwise subsampling led to the expectation that sequencing depth would affect the degree of clonotype sharing among donors. Larger estimated clonotype richness was generally found for naive subsets than for memory subsets.

This clone was seen once. No cognate antigen has been identified for it. Base qualities were left out, and no much larger clone turns up one base away. V is pared back by 5 bases and J by 9 bases, with 11 bases lying between the germline termini. From the cysteine through the phenylalanine, the CDR3 covers 12 amino acids. The retained sequence is limited to the CDR3, 36 bases, with the frame set at the first base. CDR1 and CDR2 are drawn from the germline V gene (reference sequence): MNHEY, SMNVEV. CD8 naive samples were CD45RO-negative cells positively selected for CCR7, giving a CD45RA+CCR7+ population that excluded TemRA cells. The donors were healthy, HIV-negative adults with no recently reported acute infections or vaccinations. All donors were Caucasian adults living in Nashville, Tennessee, USA. Blood was obtained by leukapheresis, after which PBMCs were separated by Ficoll-Histopaque density gradient centrifugation and cryopreserved in liquid nitrogen vapor phase. Analytical flow cytometry was used to check the purity and quantity of every magnetically sorted T cell population. Genomic DNA was isolated from each sorted fraction and quantified by UV absorbance on a Nanodrop 2000c.

Using the deep immunoSEQ assay, TCR CDR3 regions were amplified from genomic DNA by multiplex PCR. Extracted genomic DNA from each cell subset was distributed evenly across all wells of several immunoSEQ 96-well plates, and each plate was treated as a replicate. For sorted subsets, 150 to 250 ng genomic DNA, equal to some 28,000 T cell genomes, was loaded into each replicate PCR. The purified libraries were quantified using a Qubit 3.0 fluorometer, sized with a Bioanalyzer 2100, and then quantified again using the KAPA Library Quantification kit. A separate single-read 150-cycle Illumina NextSeq 550 flow cell was used to sequence each immunoSEQ 96-well plate. The paper's processing steps were these. The immunoSEQ output contained only junctional sequences without quality scores, so filtering could not match that applied to full-length reads. To assign V/J genes and CDR3, sequences were annotated using PyIR, a Python wrapper for IgBLAST v1.9, with IMGT germline references. Reads were filtered out if the reads had weak V/J assignments (E-value above 1e-6), no CDR3, stop codons, out-of-frame junctions, or ambiguous translated residues. V3J clonotypes were defined as sequences sharing the same inferred V gene, J gene, and CDR3 amino acid sequence. Percentage overlap between repertoires was computed as shared unique clonotypes divided by the size of the smaller repertoire. Three approaches were used to assess repertoire richness: RTK rarefaction, the Chao1 estimator, and Recon v2.1 estimates of unobserved clonotypes. OLGA was used to compute generation probabilities for all TCRbeta clonotypes that the gDNA method yielded from four donors. Drawn from immuneACCESS, this table holds only the in-frame rearrangements with V and J called that TCRdb kept. Clones are partly lost; checked studies trace under half to an unresolved V gene and leave the rest unexplained. V and J calls and clone size are those listed in that table; D and trimming were worked out from the DNA. In this sample the table shows about 580,000 clones, 95% to 98% of which occur a single time. Together, the top ten hold 0.3% to 0.35% of the sample.

The source is a man aged 25 to 45 in good health. This chain joins TRBV27 to TRBJ2-1, with the D gene not clear enough to name. The sequenced sample was naive CD8+ T cells sorted from blood. The sample's cell subset or site label, in plain terms: CD45RA+CCR7+. The CDR3 protein: CASSAHGREQFF. The nucleotide sequence is given as TGTGCCAGCAGTGCCCACGGGCGTGAGCAGTTCTTC.